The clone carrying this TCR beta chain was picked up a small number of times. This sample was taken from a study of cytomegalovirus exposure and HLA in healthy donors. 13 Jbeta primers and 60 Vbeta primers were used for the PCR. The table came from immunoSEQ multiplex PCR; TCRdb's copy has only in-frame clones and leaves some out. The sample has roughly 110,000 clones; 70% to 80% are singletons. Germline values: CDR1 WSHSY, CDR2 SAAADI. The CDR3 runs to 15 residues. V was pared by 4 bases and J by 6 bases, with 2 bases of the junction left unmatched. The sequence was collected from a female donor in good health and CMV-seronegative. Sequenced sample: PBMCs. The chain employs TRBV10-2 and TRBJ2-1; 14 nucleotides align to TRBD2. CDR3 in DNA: TGCGCCAGCAGTGGCGGACTAGCGGGGGGCAATGAGCAGTTCTTC. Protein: CASSGGLAGGNEQFF.